Below, 18 T cell receptor beta chains from the same sample are listed, as sequenced in a study of cytomegalovirus exposure and HLA in healthy donors. The PCR employed 60 Vbeta primers together with 13 Jbeta primers. Data came from immunoSEQ multiplex PCR; TCRdb stores just in-frame clones and leaves some out. The sample table includes roughly 33,000 clones. The source material was PBMCs. The source of these receptors is a woman in her 40s in good health and CMV-seropositive.

The chain uses TRBV28 and TRBJ1-1; 8 positions agree with TRBD1. V lost 6 bases and J lost 12; bases outside the gene matches: 21. Germline CDR1 MDHEN, CDR2 SYDVKM. CDR3 length: 16 residues. The CDR3 region has the DNA TGTGCCAGCAGCCTCCGGTGGACAGGGCTTTTACACCGGTCTTTCTTT. Protein: CASSLRWTGLLHRSFF. The variable domain in full, completed from reference TRBV28 and TRBJ1-1, reads DVKVTQSSRYLVKRTGEKVFLECVQDMDHENMFWYRQDPGLGLRLIYFSYDVKMKEKGDIPEGYSVSREKKERFSLILESASTNQTSMYLCASSLRWTGLLHRSFFGQGTRLTVV.

The V call is TRBV6-5, the J call TRBJ1-5; 10 bases align to TRBD1. The CDR3 length is 15 residues. Unmatched junction bases numbered 4, after V lost 6 bases and J lost 2 bases. Germline values: CDR1 MNHEY, CDR2 SVGAGI. As DNA, the CDR3 is TGTGCCAGCAGCACCGGGACAGGGGGCAATCAGCCCCAGCATTTT. It is translated as CASSTGTGGNQPQHF.

The V call is TRBV7-9, the J call TRBJ2-3; D unclear. Germline loops: CDR1 SEHNR, CDR2 FQNEAQ (reference sequence). The CDR3 spans 14 residues. V lost 1 base and J lost 3, with 8 bases in between. The CDR3 is CASSLGLETDTQYF. The CDR3 coding sequence is TGTGCCAGCAGCTTAGGGCTAGAGACAGATACGCAGTATTTT.

DNA of the CDR3: TGCGCCAGCAGCTTGAACCTAGCGGGAGTTGAGACCCAGTACTTC. Its protein is CASSLNLAGVETQYF. V is TRBV5-1 and J is TRBJ2-5; 10 bases fit TRBD2. CDR1 is SGHRS, CDR2 YFSETQ, per germline. This CDR3 has 15 amino acids. The V and J ends lost 1 base and 5 bases, in that order; junction bases with no gene match: 5.

This rearrangement joins TRBV6-6 to TRBJ2-7; 10 positions match TRBD1. The CDR3 length is 15 residues. Germline values: CDR1 MNHNY, CDR2 SVGAGI (reference sequence). V dropped 5 bases and J dropped 2; count of bases not matched to a gene: 6. This CDR3 reads CASSPRQGAAYEQYF. The DNA of the CDR3 is TGTGCCAGCAGTCCCAGACAGGGGGCAGCCTACGAGCAGTACTTC.

J is TRBJ2-2 and V is TRBV4-3; D perhaps matches TRBD2 (6 bases). V lost 2 bases and J 4 bases, leaving 11 bases between the germline ends. Germline CDR1 and CDR2: LGHNA and YSLEER. This CDR3 spans 15 amino acids. The DNA for the CDR3 is TGCGCCAGCAGCCAATCAAGAGCGGGCACCGGGGAGCTGTTTTTT. Its translation: CASSQSRAGTGELFF.

The chain recombines TRBV25-1 with TRBJ2-5; no reliable D call. Between the trimmed V and J ends, which lost 7 bases and 5 bases, there was a span of 17 bases. Germline values: CDR1 MGHDK, CDR2 SYGVNS. This CDR3 has 14 amino acids. The CDR3 protein is CASTTNSFGETQYF. As DNA, the CDR3 is TGTGCCAGCACCACAAATTCTTTCGGGGAGACCCAGTACTTC.

The chain is built from TRBV4-1 and TRBJ1-2; weak D call: TRBD1 (5 bases). The CDR3 loop spans 14 amino acids. V was clipped by 3 bases and J by 4 bases, with 12 bases between them. Germline CDR1 reads MGHRA; CDR2 reads YSYEKL. The CDR3 nucleotides read TGCGCCAGCAGCCAGGGTCCGACAGCCTATGGCTACACCTTC. Protein sequence: CASSQGPTAYGYTF.

The chain is built from TRBV18 and TRBJ2-2; possibly TRBD2 for D (5 bases). The CDR3 sequence is 15 residues long. Germline loops: CDR1 KGHSH, CDR2 LQKENI. V lost 5 bases, J lost 6 bases, and 16 bases lay in between. CDR3 in amino acids: CASSTSRTGSGELFF. The CDR3 region has the DNA TGTGCCAGCTCAACATCTCGAACGGGGTCCGGGGAGCTGTTTTTT.

The CDR3, as DNA: TGCGCCAGCAGCGGCGGGAGCCGCTACGAGCAGTACTTC. Translation: CASSGGSRYEQYF. The chain carries TRBV5-1 and TRBJ2-7, with 7 bases matching TRBD2. Germline V gene sequence: CDR1 SGHRS, CDR2 YFSETQ. This CDR3 is built from 13 residues. The junction had 4 bases not matched to a gene; V was cut back by 4 bases and J by 3 bases.

The rearrangement joins TRBV29-1 to TRBJ2-1, with D unresolved. CDR1 is SQVTM and CDR2 is ANQGSEA in the germline V gene. CDR3 length equals 11 residues. Trimming stripped 3 bases from V and 4 bases from J, with 4 bases between. CDR3 in DNA: TGCAGCGTTGAGGAGTACAATGAGCAGTTCTTC. The encoded protein is CSVEEYNEQFF.

The V and J genes are TRBV5-1 and TRBJ1-1, with 7 bases fitting TRBD1. CDR1 is SGHRS, CDR2 YFSETQ, per germline. J lost 1 base, V lost 4 bases, and 4 bases had no gene match. This CDR3 is built from 14 residues. Written as DNA, the CDR3 is TGCGCCAGCAGCGGTGACAGGGCGAACACTGAAGCTTTCTTT. Protein product: CASSGDRANTEAFF.

This rearrangement joins TRBV9 to TRBJ2-7, with 14 bases lining up with TRBD2. Trimming took 3 bases from V and 5 from J; bases not matched to a gene: 4. Germline CDR1 SGDLS, CDR2 YYNGEE. The length of the CDR3 is 15 residues. CDR3 protein: CASSAGLAGVDEQYF. In DNA form, the CDR3 reads TGTGCCAGCAGCGCGGGACTAGCGGGAGTTGACGAGCAGTACTTC. Combining the CDR3 with reference TRBV9 and TRBJ2-7 gives the whole variable domain DSGVTQTPKHLITATGQRVTLRCSPRSGDLSVYWYQQSLDQGLQFLIQYYNGEERAKGNILERFSAQQFPDLHSELNLSSLELGDSALYFCASSAGLAGVDEQYFGPGTRLTVT.

The V and J genes are TRBV6-5 and TRBJ2-5, with 9 bases matching TRBD1. With the DNA end fitting TRBJ2-7 better, the J assignment may be wrong. The CDR3 extends over 15 amino acids. CDR1 and CDR2 (germline): MNHEY, SVGAGI. The CDR3 sequence: CASSSTGGMSYEQYF. In DNA form, the CDR3 reads TGTGCCAGCAGTTCTACAGGGGGCATGTCCTACGAGCAGTACTTC.

The rearrangement links TRBV5-6 to TRBJ2-3, with 7 bases that match TRBD2. Looked up from germline, CDR1 is SGHDT and CDR2 is YYEEEE. V was clipped by 4 bases and J by 5 bases; unmatched bases: 7. There are 14 residues in the CDR3. CDR3 sequence (DNA): TGTGCCAGCAGCCCTGGACTAGGCGGAGATACGCAGTATTTT. Its protein product is CASSPGLGGDTQYF.

The chain carries TRBV7-8 and TRBJ2-7, with 8 bases that match TRBD1. With V trimmed by 5 bases and J by 4 bases, 7 bases remained unmatched. Germline CDR1 reads SGHVS; CDR2 reads FQNEAQ. The CDR3 covers 14 residues. CDR3 in amino acids: CASSAGQVGYEQYF. In DNA form, the CDR3 reads TGTGCCAGCAGCGCGGGACAGGTGGGTTACGAGCAGTACTTC.

This sequence joins TRBV5-1 and TRBJ2-7; tentatively, D is TRBD1 (5 bases). Germline CDR1 SGHRS, CDR2 YFSETQ. Trimming cost V 2 bases and J 0 bases, with 15 bases left between them. The CDR3 has 16 amino acids. The CDR3 spells CASSFAAGYTSYEQYF. The CDR3 DNA reads TGCGCCAGCAGCTTCGCAGCAGGGTACACCTCCTACGAGCAGTACTTC.

This sequence joins TRBV19 and TRBJ2-5, with 10 nucleotides matching TRBD1. This CDR3 comprises 13 residues. The V gene end was trimmed by 9 bases and the J gene end by 5 bases; junction bases not matched to a gene: 6. Looked up from germline, CDR1 is LNHDA and CDR2 is SQIVND (reference sequence). CDR3: CARAGTGVETQYF. In nucleotides, the CDR3 is TGTGCCAGGGCCGGGACAGGGGTGGAGACCCAGTACTTC.